Sequencing of this TCR beta chain was carried out in a study of post-analysis software for immune sequencing data (dated by TCRdb to between 2015 and 2016). Notes on the research overall: The recorded disease courses included relapsing-remitting, secondary progressive and progressive-relapsing multiple sclerosis, and some patients had no subtype annotation. The patient repertoires were compared against 11 previously published healthy control repertoires obtained from donors aged 6 to 25 years. A subset of samples was prepared in parallel using single-end sample barcoding, then pooled and co-amplified after Illumina adapter ligation. What the work shows at the level of the full study, not this receptor alone: A handful of TRBV segments, including TRBV5-6, TRBV5-1 and TRBV20-1, were significantly more frequent in patients than controls. Direct clustering with F measure revealed strong co-clustering of samples prepared in the same batch, which led to a batch-effect correction. The multiple sclerosis patient group was slightly younger than the control group. Significantly lower normalized Chao1 diversity was found in multiple sclerosis patients than in controls, suggesting substantial peripheral T-cell clonal expansion.

Note on this clonotype: This receptor's antigen is unknown. No base quality values were provided; no much bigger clone lies one nucleotide off.

To prepare the library, PCR was applied. TCRdb lists the instrument as Illumina HiSeq 2500. Unique molecular identifiers were incorporated into TCR beta cDNA libraries to reduce PCR and sequencing biases. Roughly 0.5 million cDNA molecules were obtained per 1 to 10 million input T cells, so each molecule approximated one T cell. The same protocol used for the earlier healthy control dataset was applied to prepare and sequence the patient libraries. Samples belonging to the same batch were prepared together, multiplexed and sequenced on a shared HiSeq lane. As for the original processing: MIGEC was used to process the raw barcoded reads, and molecular identifier groups with only a single read were discarded before consensus assembly and CDR3 extraction. Clonotype tables were post-analysed with VDJtools, and diversity was normalized by down-sampling all datasets to the smallest sample size. In repertoire overlap clustering, CDR3 amino acid sequences, but not nucleotide sequences, were matched to correct batch-related cross-sample contamination. TCRdb redid the processing of the public reads, applying fastp at Q25 and MiXCR, and retained in-frame beta chains. Rows with a matching CDR3 protein are joined into one entry that keeps the most common DNA and genes. The V and J calls follow TCRdb's processing rather than the paper's. The sample yields 550,000 to 700,000 distinct CDR3 sequences; roughly 40% were counted once. Over 1.5% of the sample lies in the top ten.

V is shortened by 0 bases, J by 10 bases, and the region joining them spans 11 bases. From the cysteine through the phenylalanine, the CDR3 covers 12 amino acids. Only the CDR3 region is kept as DNA, spanning 36 bases read in frame from base 1. From a lookup of the germline V gene, CDR1 and CDR2 are SGHRS and YFSETQ. To demonstrate the VDJtools post-analysis software, the study profiled TCR beta repertoires from the peripheral blood of about 13 young patients with multiple sclerosis. Multiple sclerosis patients were children and adolescents aged 6 to 15 years. Material: blood. The chain employs TRBV5-1 and TRBJ2-7; tentative D gene TRBD1, with 6 bases matching. This TCR derives from a girl aged 5-17 years with multiple sclerosis. This receptor carries the CDR3 CASSLEQGDQYF. The nucleotide sequence is TGCGCCAGCAGCTTGGAACAGGGCGACCAGTACTTC.